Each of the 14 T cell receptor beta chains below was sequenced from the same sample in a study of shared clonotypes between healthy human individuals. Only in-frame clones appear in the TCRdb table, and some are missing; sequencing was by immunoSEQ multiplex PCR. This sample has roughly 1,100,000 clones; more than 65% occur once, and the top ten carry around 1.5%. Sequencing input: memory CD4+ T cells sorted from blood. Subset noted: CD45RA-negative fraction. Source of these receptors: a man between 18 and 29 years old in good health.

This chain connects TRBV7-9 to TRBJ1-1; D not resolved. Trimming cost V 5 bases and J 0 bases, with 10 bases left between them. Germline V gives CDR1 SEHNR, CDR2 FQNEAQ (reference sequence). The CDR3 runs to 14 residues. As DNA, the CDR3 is TGTGCCAGCAGCCAACAAGCCTTGAACACTGAAGCTTTCTTT. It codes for CASSQQALNTEAFF.

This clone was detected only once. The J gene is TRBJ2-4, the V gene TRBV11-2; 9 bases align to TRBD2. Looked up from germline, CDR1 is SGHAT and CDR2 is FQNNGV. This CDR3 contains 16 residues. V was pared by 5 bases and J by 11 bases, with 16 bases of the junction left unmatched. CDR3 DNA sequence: TGTGCCAGCAGCCACGAGGGCGGGAGGGGGATTAGGCTTCAGTACTTC. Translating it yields CASSHEGGRGIRLQYF.

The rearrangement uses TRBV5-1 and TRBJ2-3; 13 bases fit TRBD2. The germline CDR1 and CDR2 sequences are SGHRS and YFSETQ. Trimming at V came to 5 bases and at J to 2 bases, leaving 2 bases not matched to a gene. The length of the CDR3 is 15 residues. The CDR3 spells CASRGLAGITDTQYF. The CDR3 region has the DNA TGCGCCAGCAGGGGACTAGCGGGGATCACAGATACGCAGTATTTT.

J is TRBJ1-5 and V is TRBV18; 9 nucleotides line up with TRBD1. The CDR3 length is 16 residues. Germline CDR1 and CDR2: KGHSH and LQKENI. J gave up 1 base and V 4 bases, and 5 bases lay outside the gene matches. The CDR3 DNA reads TGTGCCAGCTCACGGGGACAGGGACAAAGCAATCAGCCCCAGCATTTT. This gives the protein CASSRGQGQSNQPQHF.

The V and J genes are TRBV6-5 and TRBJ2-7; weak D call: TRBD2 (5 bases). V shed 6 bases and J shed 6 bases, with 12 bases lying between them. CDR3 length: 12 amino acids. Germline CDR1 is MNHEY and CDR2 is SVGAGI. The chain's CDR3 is CASRPAAGEQYF. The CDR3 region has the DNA TGTGCCAGCAGACCTGCGGCGGGCGAGCAGTACTTC.

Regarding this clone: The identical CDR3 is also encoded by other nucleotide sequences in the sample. CDR3 protein: CASSRGTSGTYEQYF. The CDR3 nucleotides read TGTGCCAGCAGCCGAGGGACTAGCGGAACCTACGAGCAGTACTTC. The chain has TRBV4-2 and TRBJ2-7, with 11 bases identical to TRBD2. The CDR3 consists of 15 residues. Germline V gene data show CDR1 as LGHNA and CDR2 as YNFKEQ. V was clipped by 4 bases and J by 2 bases; unmatched bases: 4.

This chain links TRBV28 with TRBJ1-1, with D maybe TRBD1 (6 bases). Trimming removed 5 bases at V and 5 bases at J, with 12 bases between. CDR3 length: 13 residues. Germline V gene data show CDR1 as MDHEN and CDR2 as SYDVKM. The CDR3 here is CASSRGGTTEAFF. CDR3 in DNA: TGTGCCAGCAGTCGAGGGGGGACGACTGAAGCTTTCTTT.

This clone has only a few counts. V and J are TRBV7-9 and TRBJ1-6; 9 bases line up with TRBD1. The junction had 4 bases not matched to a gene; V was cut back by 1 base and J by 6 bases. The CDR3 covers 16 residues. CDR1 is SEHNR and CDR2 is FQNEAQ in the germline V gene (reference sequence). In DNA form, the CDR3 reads TGTGCCAGCAGCTTAGAAGGGACAGGGCGTAATTCACCCCTCCACTTT. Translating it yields CASSLEGTGRNSPLHF.

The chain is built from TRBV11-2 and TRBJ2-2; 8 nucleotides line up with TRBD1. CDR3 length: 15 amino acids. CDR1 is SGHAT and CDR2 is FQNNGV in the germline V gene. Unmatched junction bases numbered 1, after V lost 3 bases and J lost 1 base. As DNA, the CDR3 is TGTGCCAGCAGCTTGGGACAGGTGAACACCGGGGAGCTGTTTTTT. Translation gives CASSLGQVNTGELFF.

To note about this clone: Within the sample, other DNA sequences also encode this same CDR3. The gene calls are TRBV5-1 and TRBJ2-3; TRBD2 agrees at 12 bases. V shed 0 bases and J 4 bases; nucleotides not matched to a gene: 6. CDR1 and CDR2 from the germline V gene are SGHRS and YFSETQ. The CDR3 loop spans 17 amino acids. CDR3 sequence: CASSLGPTSGGSDTQYF. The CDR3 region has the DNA TGCGCCAGCAGCTTGGGGCCGACTAGCGGGGGATCAGATACGCAGTATTTT.

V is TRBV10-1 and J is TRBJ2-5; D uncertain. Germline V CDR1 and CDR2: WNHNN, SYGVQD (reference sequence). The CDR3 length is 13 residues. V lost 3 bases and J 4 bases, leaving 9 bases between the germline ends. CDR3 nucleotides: TGCGCCAGCAGTGAAGGGCTAGGAGAGACCCAGTACTTC. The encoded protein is CASSEGLGETQYF.

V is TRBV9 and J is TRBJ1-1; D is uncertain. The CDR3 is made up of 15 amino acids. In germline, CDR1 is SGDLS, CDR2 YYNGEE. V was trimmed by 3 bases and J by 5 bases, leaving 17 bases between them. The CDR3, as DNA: TGTGCCAGCAGCGCTCCTGGACGGGCGGTAACTGAAGCTTTCTTT. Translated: CASSAPGRAVTEAFF.

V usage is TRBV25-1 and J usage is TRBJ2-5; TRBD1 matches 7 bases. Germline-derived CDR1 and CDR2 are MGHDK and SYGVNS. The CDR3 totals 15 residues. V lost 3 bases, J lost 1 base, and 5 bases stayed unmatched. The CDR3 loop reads CASSDTGTAQETQYF. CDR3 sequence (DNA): TGTGCCAGCAGTGACACCGGGACAGCCCAAGAGACCCAGTACTTC.

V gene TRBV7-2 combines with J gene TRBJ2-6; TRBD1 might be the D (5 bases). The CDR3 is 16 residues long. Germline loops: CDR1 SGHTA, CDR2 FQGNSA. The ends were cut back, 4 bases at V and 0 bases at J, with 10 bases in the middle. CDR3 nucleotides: TGTGCCAGCAGCTCTAGGGGAAGCTCTGGGGCCAACGTCCTGACTTTC. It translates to CASSSRGSSGANVLTF.